This entry concerns a single TCR beta chain. Assay used: immunoSEQ multiplex PCR; TCRdb lists only in-frame clones, some missing. The sample lists approximately 89,000 clones; 94% were seen once. CDR3 length: 14 residues. Germline V CDR1 and CDR2: MNHNS, SASEGT. The germline V and J ends were trimmed by 3 bases and 1 base, with 9 bases remaining between them. This record comes from a study of T cell changes during pregnancy in multiple sclerosis. The material sequenced was peripheral blood, taken in the third trimester of pregnancy. The chain joins TRBV6-1 to TRBJ1-1; D unclear. The sequence was obtained from a female donor with multiple sclerosis, enrolled in a pregnancy study. The CDR3 bases are TGTGCCAGCAGTGACAGACGGAGGAACACTGAAGCTTTCTTT. This sequence encodes CASSDRRRNTEAFF.